Each of the 21 T cell receptor beta chains below was sequenced from the same sample in a study of Ad26.COV2.S vaccination and SARS-CoV-2 variants. TCRdb's table, derived via immunoSEQ multiplex PCR, lists solely in-frame clones and lacks some. The sample contains over 110,000 clones, just over 85% of which appear only once. The material sequenced was peripheral blood, taken after recovery from COVID-19. All receptors come from a human donor who had recovered from COVID-19.

This chain connects TRBV5-1 to TRBJ2-7; D is unresolved. CDR3 length: 14 amino acids. V lost 2 bases and J 3 bases, leaving 12 bases between the germline ends. From germline, CDR1 is SGHRS and CDR2 YFSETQ. CDR3 protein: CASSFGESRYEQYF. CDR3 sequence (DNA): TGCGCCAGCAGCTTTGGAGAATCCCGCTACGAGCAGTACTTC.

The chain combines TRBV5-8 with TRBJ1-2; maybe TRBD1 (6 bases). The CDR3 totals 18 residues. Trimming took off 0 bases at V and 4 bases at J, with 22 bases between the two ends. Looked up from germline, CDR1 is SGHTS and CDR2 is YDEGEE. DNA of the CDR3: TGTGCCAGCAGCTTGGCCCGGGGGGCCCTGGGCTCCGCCTATGGCTACACCTTC. This codes for CASSLARGALGSAYGYTF.

This chain joins TRBV6-2 or TRBV6-3 and TRBJ2-1, with D possibly matching TRBD1 (5 bases). The CDR3 runs 14 residues. From germline, CDR1 is MNHEY and CDR2 SVGEGT. V was shortened by 4 bases and J by 3 bases, with 10 bases between the two germline ends. The CDR3 region is CASSFTTVYNEQFF. CDR3 bases: TGTGCCAGCAGTTTCACGACAGTCTACAATGAGCAGTTCTTC.

CDR3 protein: CASSTPQGTYSNQPQHF. CDR3 bases: TGTGCCAGCAGTACCCCACAGGGCACTTATAGCAATCAGCCCCAGCATTTT. This rearrangement joins TRBV28 to TRBJ1-5; tentative D call: TRBD1 (6 bases). Germline V gives CDR1 MDHEN, CDR2 SYDVKM. The CDR3 runs to 17 residues. V dropped 5 bases and J dropped 0 bases, with 17 bases sitting between them.

The CDR3 is CASSTLWGVAFF. The CDR3 bases are TGTGCCAGCAGTACCTTGTGGGGAGTCGCTTTCTTT. The chain couples TRBV6-2 or TRBV6-3 to TRBJ1-1; D not certain. CDR3 length: 12 residues. Germline values: CDR1 MNHEY, CDR2 SVGEGT. Trimming shortened V by 5 bases and J by 11 bases, and 15 bases separated the two germline ends.

The chain links TRBV9 to TRBJ2-2; weak D call: TRBD2 (6 bases). V was trimmed by 4 bases and J by 4 bases, leaving 14 bases between them. Germline V gene sequence: CDR1 SGDLS, CDR2 YYNGEE. CDR3 length: 15 residues. CDR3 sequence: CASSQLGAGTGELFF. The CDR3 DNA follows: TGTGCCAGCAGCCAACTAGGAGCGGGCACCGGGGAGCTGTTTTTT.

There are a few counts of this clone. This chain connects TRBV4-1 to TRBJ1-5; 9 nucleotides agree with TRBD1. V lost 6 bases and J lost 5; bases outside the gene matches: 5. The CDR3 totals 14 residues. The germline gives CDR1 MGHRA, CDR2 YSYEKL. CDR3 sequence: CASSRTGDDQPQHF. CDR3 DNA: TGCGCCAGCAGTCGGACAGGGGACGATCAGCCCCAGCATTTT.

The gene calls are TRBV9 and TRBJ1-2; possibly TRBD1 for D (5 bases). Germline loops: CDR1 SGDLS, CDR2 YYNGEE. The V end lost 0 bases, the J end lost 6 bases, and 18 bases lay between the germline ends. The CDR3 covers 16 residues. The CDR3, as DNA: TGTGCCAGCAGCGTAGGCGGGGCGGGAGTCGCTAATGGCTACACCTTC. Translated: CASSVGGAGVANGYTF.

The chain recombines TRBV6-5 with TRBJ1-5; 7 bases align to TRBD1. After removal of 0 bases from V and 6 bases from J, the junction contained 2 bases not matched to a gene. From germline, CDR1 is MNHEY and CDR2 SVGAGI. The CDR3 consists of 14 residues. The CDR3: CASSYSAGGQPQHF. The CDR3 DNA sequence: TGTGCCAGCAGTTACTCGGCAGGGGGTCAGCCCCAGCATTTT.

This clone was observed a few times. The chain couples TRBV7-6 to TRBJ1-6; D unclear. The germline gives CDR1 SGHVS, CDR2 FNYEAQ. This CDR3 is 17 amino acids long. Trimming removed 1 base from V and 1 base from J, with 11 bases in between. In DNA form, the CDR3 reads TGTGCCAGCAGCTTAGGTTCCATAGGGTCCTATAATTCACCCCTCCACTTT. Protein sequence: CASSLGSIGSYNSPLHF.

The rearrangement joins TRBV4-3 to TRBJ1-2; tentatively, D is TRBD1 (6 bases). The V end lost 0 bases, the J end lost 8 bases, and 10 bases lay between the germline ends. The CDR3 sequence is 13 residues long. Germline CDR1 and CDR2: LGHNA and YSLEER. In DNA, the CDR3 is TGCGCCAGCAGCCAAGAGTCAGGGGAGGGCTACACCTTC. Its translation is CASSQESGEGYTF.

V gene TRBV28 combines with J gene TRBJ1-2, with D hard to call. Germline V gives CDR1 MDHEN, CDR2 SYDVKM. The CDR3 covers 19 residues. The ends were cut back, 5 bases at V and 1 base at J, with 26 bases in the middle. Here the CDR3 reads CASSLRAGRRVGINYGYTF. In DNA form, the CDR3 reads TGTGCCAGCAGTCTCCGGGCAGGCCGCAGAGTTGGGATTAACTATGGCTACACCTTC.

V usage is TRBV5-1 and J usage is TRBJ1-1; D remains unclear. The CDR3 totals 19 residues. The V end lost 4 bases, the J end lost 4 bases, and 29 bases lay between the germline ends. Germline CDR1 reads SGHRS; CDR2 reads YFSETQ. The CDR3 bases are TGCGCCAGCAGCCCCAGATTCTCGGGCCACCCTTTGAAAGGCACTGAAGCTTTCTTT. As protein: CASSPRFSGHPLKGTEAFF.

V is TRBV28 and J is TRBJ1-4; unclear D gene. V lost 6 bases and J 7 bases, leaving 15 bases between the germline ends. Germline-derived CDR1 and CDR2 are MDHEN and SYDVKM. CDR3 length: 14 residues. CDR3 nucleotides: TGTGCCAGCAGCCGTGCGGGAGGAGGTGAAAAACTGTTTTTT. Translation: CASSRAGGGEKLFF.

About this clone itself: Germline is not matched at one junction end, which may reflect a read error. The chain uses TRBV4-3 and TRBJ1-4; 8 nucleotides align to TRBD1. The CDR3 is 14 residues long. Germline V CDR1 and CDR2: LGHNA, YSLEER. Written as DNA, the CDR3 is TGCGCCAGCAGCCAGGACAGGGACGGCGAAAAACTGCTTTTT. It codes for CASSQDRDGEKLLF.

The V call is TRBV2, the J call TRBJ2-7; tentative D call: TRBD2 (5 bases). There are 15 residues in the CDR3. Germline V gene sequence: CDR1 SNHLY, CDR2 FYNNEI. V was cut by 4 bases and J by 3 bases, with 16 bases left in between. CDR3 protein: CASSGVLVKVYEQYF. CDR3 nucleotides: TGTGCCAGCAGTGGAGTACTAGTTAAAGTCTACGAGCAGTACTTC.

The rearrangement links TRBV14 to TRBJ2-3; the match to TRBD1 covers 8 bases. The CDR3 extends over 15 amino acids. The ends lost 4 bases at V and 3 bases at J; junction bases unmatched: 6. Germline V CDR1 and CDR2: SGHDN, FVKESK. The CDR3 loop is CASSPSGGRTDTQYF. DNA of the CDR3: TGTGCCAGCAGCCCATCAGGGGGCAGGACAGATACGCAGTATTTT.

The genes are TRBV30 and TRBJ2-1, with D perhaps assigned TRBD1 or TRBD2 (5 bases each). The CDR3 consists of 13 residues. CDR1 and CDR2 (germline): GTSNPN, SVGIG (reference sequence). Between the trimmed V and J ends, which lost 3 bases and 4 bases, there was a span of 10 bases. CDR3 in DNA: TGTGCCTGGAGCAGGGACCTATACAATGAGCAGTTCTTC. Translating it yields CAWSRDLYNEQFF.

The chain is built from TRBV7-2 and TRBJ2-1; maybe TRBD1 (5 bases). The CDR3 contains 13 residues. V shed 5 bases and J shed 4 bases, with 9 bases lying between them. Germline CDR1 SGHTA, CDR2 FQGNSA. CDR3 region: CASSTYRYNEQFF. In DNA, the CDR3 is TGTGCCAGCAGCACCTACAGGTACAATGAGCAGTTCTTC.

J is TRBJ1-6 and V is TRBV3-1 (or the pseudogene TRBV3-2), with D hard to call. The CDR3 loop spans 13 amino acids. V was cut by 1 base and J by 7 bases, with 5 bases left in between. Germline V gene lookup returns CDR1 LGHDT and CDR2 YNNKEL (reference sequence). CDR3 DNA sequence: TGTGCCAGCAGCCAAGGACAAAATTCACCCCTCCACTTT. Its protein product is CASSQGQNSPLHF.

CDR3 nucleotide sequence: TGTGCCAGCAGAGCCCAAGAGACCCAGTACTTC. Translating gives CASRAQETQYF. The chain joins TRBV2 to TRBJ2-5; D gene uncertain. Trimming removed 6 bases at V and 1 base at J, with 3 bases between. Per germline, CDR1 SNHLY and CDR2 FYNNEI. The CDR3 totals 11 residues.